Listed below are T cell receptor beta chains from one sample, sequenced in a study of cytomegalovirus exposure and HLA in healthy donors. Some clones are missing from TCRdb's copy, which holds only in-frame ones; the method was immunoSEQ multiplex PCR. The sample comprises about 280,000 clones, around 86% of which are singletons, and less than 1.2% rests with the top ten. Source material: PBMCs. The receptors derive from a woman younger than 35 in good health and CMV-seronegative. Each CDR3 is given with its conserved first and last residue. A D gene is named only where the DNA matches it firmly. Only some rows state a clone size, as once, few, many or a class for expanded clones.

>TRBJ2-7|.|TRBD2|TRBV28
CASSSRTSGAYEQYF
TGTGCCAGCAGTTCGCGGACTAGCGGGGCGTACGAGCAGTACTTC
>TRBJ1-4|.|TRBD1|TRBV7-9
CASSLGQGNEKLFF
TGTGCCAGCAGCTTGGGACAGGGAAATGAAAAACTGTTTTTT
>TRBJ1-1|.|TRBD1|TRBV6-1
CASSEAPYGQGAWAFF
TGTGCCAGCAGTGAAGCCCCCTATGGACAGGGGGCATGGGCTTTCTTT
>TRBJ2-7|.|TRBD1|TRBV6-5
CASSYSSGQGAYEQYF
TGTGCCAGCAGTTACTCGTCGGGACAGGGAGCCTACGAGCAGTACTTC
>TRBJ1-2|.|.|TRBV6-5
CASTLGGSNYGYTF
TGTGCCAGCACCCTGGGGGGATCTAACTATGGCTACACCTTC
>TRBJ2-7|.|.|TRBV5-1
CASATGTEPYEQYF
TGCGCCAGCGCAACAGGCACTGAGCCCTACGAGCAGTACTTC
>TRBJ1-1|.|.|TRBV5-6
CASSLVWGGRPEAFF
TGTGCCAGCAGCTTGGTATGGGGGGGCCGACCTGAAGCTTTCTTT
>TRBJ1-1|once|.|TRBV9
CASSDARGGTEAFF
TGTGCCAGCAGCGATGCGAGGGGAGGGACTGAAGCTTTCTTT
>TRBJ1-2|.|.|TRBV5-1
CASSVTTVSYGYTF
TGCGCCAGCAGCGTGACCACAGTATCCTATGGCTACACCTTC
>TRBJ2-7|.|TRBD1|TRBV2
CASSEQGVAYEQYF
TGTGCCAGCAGTGAGCAGGGGGTTGCCTACGAGCAGTACTTC
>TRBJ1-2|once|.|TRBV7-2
CASSSDYGYTF
TGTGCCAGCAGCTCAGACTATGGCTACACCTTC
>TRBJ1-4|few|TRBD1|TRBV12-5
CASGLGTGTGYNEKLFF
TGTGCTAGTGGTTTGGGGACCGGGACAGGTTACAATGAAAAACTGTTTTTT
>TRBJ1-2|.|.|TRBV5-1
CASTSRGGAYGYTF
TGCGCCAGCACCTCCCGCGGCGGGGCCTATGGCTACACCTTC
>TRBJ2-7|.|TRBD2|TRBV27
CASSPSSGVNSYEQYF
TGTGCCAGCAGCCCGTCTAGCGGGGTAAACTCCTACGAGCAGTACTTC
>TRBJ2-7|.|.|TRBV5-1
CASSVPGKDEQYF
TGCGCCAGCAGCGTGCCCGGGAAAGACGAGCAGTACTTC
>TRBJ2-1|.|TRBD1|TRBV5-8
CASSPGTGVYNEQFF
TGTGCCAGCAGCCCCGGGACAGGAGTATACAATGAGCAGTTCTTC
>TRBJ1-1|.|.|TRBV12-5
CASGFPEDTEAFF
TGTGCTAGTGGCTTTCCGGAGGACACTGAAGCTTTCTTT
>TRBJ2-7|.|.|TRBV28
CASRRGGNSYEQYF
TGTGCCAGCAGACGTGGAGGGAACTCCTACGAGCAGTACTTC
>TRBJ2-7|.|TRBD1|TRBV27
CASRQGLYEQYF
TGTGCCAGCAGACAGGGGCTCTACGAGCAGTACTTC
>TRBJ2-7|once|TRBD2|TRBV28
CASSTLSGTSTFYEQYF
TGTGCCAGCAGTACCCTGTCCGGGACTAGCACCTTCTACGAGCAGTACTTC
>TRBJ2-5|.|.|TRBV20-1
CSARLQETQYF
TGCAGTGCTAGGTTACAAGAGACCCAGTACTTC
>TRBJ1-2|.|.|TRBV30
CALERGDSLGGYTF
TGTGCCTTGGAGCGGGGGGACTCCCTAGGGGGCTACACCTTC
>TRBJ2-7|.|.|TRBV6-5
CASSYEERGSVYEQYF
TGTGCCAGCAGTTACGAGGAAAGGGGGTCTGTTTACGAGCAGTACTTC
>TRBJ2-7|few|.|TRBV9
CASSLTVGGSYEQYF
TGTGCCAGCAGCCTTACAGTGGGTGGTTCCTACGAGCAGTACTTC
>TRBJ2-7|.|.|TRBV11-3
CASSLVVGSSYEQYF
TGTGCCAGCAGCTTAGTTGTAGGGAGCTCCTACGAGCAGTACTTC
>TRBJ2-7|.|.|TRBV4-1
CASSQTPADEQYF
TGCGCCAGCAGCCAAACCCCGGCGGACGAGCAGTACTTC
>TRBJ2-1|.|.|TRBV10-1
CASITSEASYNEQFF
TGCGCCAGCATCACGAGCGAAGCCTCCTACAATGAGCAGTTCTTC
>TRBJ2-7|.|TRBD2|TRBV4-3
CASSQEASGAYEQYF
TGCGCCAGCAGCCAAGAGGCTAGCGGAGCCTACGAGCAGTACTTC
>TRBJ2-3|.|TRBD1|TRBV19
CASSTWTGGTDTQYF
TGTGCCAGTAGTACCTGGACAGGGGGCACAGATACGCAGTATTTT
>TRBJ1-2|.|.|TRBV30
CAWSVQAVITF
TGTGCCTGGAGTGTACAGGCCGTGATCACCTTC
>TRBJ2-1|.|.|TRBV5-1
CASKGENEQFF
TGCGCCAGCAAGGGGGAAAATGAGCAGTTCTTC
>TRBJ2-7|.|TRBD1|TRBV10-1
CASSDQGQGRVHEQYF
TGCGCCAGCAGTGATCAGGGACAGGGAAGGGTTCACGAGCAGTACTTC
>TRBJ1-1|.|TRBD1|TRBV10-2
CASSATGLMNTEAFF
TGCGCCAGCAGTGCGACAGGGCTAATGAACACTGAAGCTTTCTTT
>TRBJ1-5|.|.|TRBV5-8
CASSWTRTHQPQHF
TGTGCCAGCAGCTGGACAAGAACTCATCAGCCCCAGCATTTT
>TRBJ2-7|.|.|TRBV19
CASSKEGGSSYEQYF
TGTGCCAGTAGCAAGGAGGGCGGCTCCTCCTACGAGCAGTACTTC
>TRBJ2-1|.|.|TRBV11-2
CASILGTPPYNEQFF
TGTGCCAGCATCCTCGGGACACCACCCTACAATGAGCAGTTCTTC
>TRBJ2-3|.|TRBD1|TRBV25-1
CASRQGASLGTQYF
TGTGCCAGCCGGCAGGGGGCGTCCCTAGGTACGCAGTATTTT
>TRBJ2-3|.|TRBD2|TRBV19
CASRTSGSTDTQYF
TGTGCCAGTAGGACTAGCGGAAGCACAGATACGCAGTATTTT
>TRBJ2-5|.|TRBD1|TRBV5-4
CASSLSRGRETQYF
TGTGCCAGCAGCTTGTCAAGGGGGCGGGAGACCCAGTACTTC
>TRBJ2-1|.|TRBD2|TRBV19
CASSIAGGTYNEQFF
TGTGCCAGTAGTATAGCGGGGGGGACCTACAATGAGCAGTTCTTC